This passage covers 16 T cell receptor beta chains from one sample sequenced in a study of cytomegalovirus exposure and HLA in healthy donors. Primers included in the PCR were 60 Vbeta and 13 Jbeta primers. TCRdb's copy holds only in-frame clones and misses some; the assay was immunoSEQ multiplex PCR. Altogether more than 110,000 clones are present, more than 75% being singletons, with the ten largest covering 2.5% to 3.5%. Sequencing was performed on PBMCs. The receptors here all came from a female donor in good health and CMV-seronegative.

This clone was detected only once. J is TRBJ2-7 and V is TRBV7-3; 9 nucleotides match TRBD1. The CDR3 length is 15 residues. V was clipped by 5 bases and J by 3 bases; unmatched bases: 8. CDR1 and CDR2 (germline): SGHTA, FQGTGA. This chain's CDR3 is CASSPSGTGLYEQYF. The CDR3 nucleotides read TGTGCCAGCAGCCCCTCCGGGACAGGGCTCTACGAGCAGTACTTC.

The chain is built from TRBV30 and TRBJ1-1, with D perhaps TRBD1 (5 bases). There are 12 residues in the CDR3. Germline-derived CDR1 and CDR2 are GTSNPN and SVGIG (reference sequence). V was trimmed by 4 bases and J by 0 bases, leaving 6 bases between them. The CDR3 sequence: CAWNRLNTEAFF. The CDR3 nucleotides read TGTGCCTGGAACAGGCTGAACACTGAAGCTTTCTTT.

The chain links TRBV21-1 to TRBJ1-5. TRBV21-1 is an annotated pseudogene. This CDR3 contains 11 residues. CDR3 protein: CASKEDQPQHF. The CDR3 region has the DNA TGTGCCAGCAAGGAGGATCAGCCCCAGCATTTT.

This clone was counted a single time. The rearrangement joins TRBV25-1 to TRBJ1-2; 9 bases match TRBD1. The CDR3 sequence is 15 residues long. Looked up from germline, CDR1 is MGHDK and CDR2 is SYGVNS. The J segment lost 2 bases and the V segment lost 6 bases, leaving 7 bases of the junction unmatched. Here the CDR3 reads CASRGTGTGNYGYTF. The CDR3 nucleotides read TGTGCCAGCAGGGGTACCGGGACAGGGAACTATGGCTACACCTTC.

The genes are TRBV6-5 and TRBJ2-5; possibly TRBD2 for D (7 bases). CDR3 length equals 14 residues. Germline CDR1 is MNHEY and CDR2 is SVGAGI. With 6 bases removed from V and 6 bases from J, the gap between germline ends came to 17 bases. The CDR3 reads CASSPRGAKKTQYF. The CDR3 DNA follows: TGTGCCAGCAGCCCACGGGGGGCTAAAAAGACCCAGTACTTC.

This clone was detected many times. V and J are TRBV29-1 and TRBJ1-1; TRBD1 agrees at 9 bases. The germline V gene has CDR1 SQVTM and CDR2 ANQGSEA. The CDR3 extends over 14 amino acids. V lost 7 bases to trimming and J lost 1 base; unmatched junction nucleotides: 7. The CDR3 sequence is CSAGTGSGNTEAFF. CDR3 nucleotides: TGCAGCGCCGGGACAGGGTCGGGGAACACTGAAGCTTTCTTT.

In regard to this clone: The junction does not match germline at one end; this may be a read error. V gene TRBV7-7 combines with J gene TRBJ2-5; 9 positions agree with TRBD1. The CDR3 contains 13 residues. Per germline, CDR1 SSHAT and CDR2 FNYEAQ (reference sequence). As DNA, the CDR3 is TGTGCTAGCAGTAGGGACAGGGAGGAGACCCAGTACTTC. Protein sequence: CASSRDREETQYF.

The rearrangement links TRBV2 to TRBJ2-3; D is possibly TRBD2 (5 bases). Per the germline V gene, CDR1 is SNHLY and CDR2 is FYNNEI. The CDR3 sequence is 15 residues long. Trimming cost V 4 bases and J 0 bases, with 11 bases left between them. The CDR3 region has the DNA TGTGCCAGCAGTGTTGTGAGGGAAAGCACAGATACGCAGTATTTT. Translating gives CASSVVRESTDTQYF.

This clone was seen a single time. The identical CDR3 is also encoded by other nucleotide sequences in the sample. The rearrangement joins TRBV6-5 to TRBJ1-5; D is possibly TRBD1 (5 bases). Germline CDR1 and CDR2: MNHEY and SVGAGI. This CDR3 spans 13 amino acids. V lost 5 bases, J lost 0 bases, and 5 bases lay in between. The CDR3 region is CASSRGSNQPQHF. CDR3 nucleotide sequence: TGTGCCAGCAGTAGGGGTAGCAATCAGCCCCAGCATTTT.

This rearrangement joins TRBV27 to TRBJ1-5; 11 nucleotides align to TRBD1. The length of the CDR3 is 16 residues. V was clipped by 6 bases and J by 5 bases; unmatched bases: 9. CDR1 and CDR2 (germline): MNHEY, SMNVEV (reference sequence). CDR3 DNA: TGTGCCAGCAGGAGAGGCCCGGGACAGGGGGATCAGCCCCAGCATTTT. Encoded protein: CASRRGPGQGDQPQHF.

This clone was counted only a few times. V and J are TRBV4-3 and TRBJ2-1; TRBD2 is a possible D gene (7 bases). Germline lookup yields CDR1 LGHNA and CDR2 YSLEER. CDR3 length: 15 residues. V was trimmed by 0 bases and J by 5 bases, leaving 11 bases between them. The CDR3 is CASSQDRGGDNEQFF. In nucleotides, the CDR3 is TGCGCCAGCAGCCAAGATCGAGGGGGGGACAATGAGCAGTTCTTC.

This sequence joins TRBV7-6 and TRBJ1-1; 8 bases align to TRBD1. Trimming took 4 bases from V and 8 from J; bases not matched to a gene: 6. Germline V gene data show CDR1 as SGHVS and CDR2 as FNYEAQ. CDR3 length: 13 residues. CDR3 amino acids: CASSSLRTGEAFF. The CDR3, as DNA: TGTGCCAGCAGCTCCCTAAGGACAGGGGAAGCTTTCTTT.

The chain couples TRBV2 to TRBJ1-1; 8 nucleotides match TRBD1. Germline loops: CDR1 SNHLY, CDR2 FYNNEI. The CDR3 spans 14 residues. V shed 5 bases and J 4 bases; nucleotides not matched to a gene: 6. Here the CDR3 DNA reads TGTGCCAGCAGTCGGACAGGGTCGATCACTGAAGCTTTCTTT. Protein: CASSRTGSITEAFF.

This clone showed up just once. The rearrangement joins TRBV5-4 to TRBJ1-2; tentatively, D is TRBD1 (6 bases). V dropped 4 bases and J dropped 12 bases, with 13 bases sitting between them. The CDR3 totals 11 residues. The germline V gene encodes CDR1 SGHNT and CDR2 YYREEE (reference sequence). The DNA for the CDR3 is TGTGCCAGCAGCCTAGGGCGGGGGCACACCTTC. It encodes CASSLGRGHTF. Combining the CDR3 with reference TRBV5-4 and TRBJ1-2 gives the whole variable domain ETGVTQSPTHLIKTRGQQVTLRCSSQSGHNTVSWYQQALGQGPQFIFQYYREEENGRGNFPPRFSGLQFPNYSSELNVNALELDDSALYLCASSLGRGHTFGSGTRLTVV.

The CDR3 coding sequence is TGTGCCAGCGGGGGGGCTAGCGGGGGCACCTACAATGAGCAGTTCTTC. Translating it yields CASGGASGGTYNEQFF. The chain recombines TRBV2 with TRBJ2-1; TRBD2 agrees at 10 bases. The CDR3 extends over 16 amino acids. CDR1 is SNHLY and CDR2 is FYNNEI in the germline V gene. V lost 8 bases to trimming and J lost 2 bases; unmatched junction nucleotides: 9.

The chain combines TRBV10-3 with TRBJ1-6, with 8 bases lining up with TRBD1. J was trimmed by 2 bases and V by 6 bases; bases with no gene match: 9. There are 17 residues in the CDR3. Looked up from germline, CDR1 is ENHRY and CDR2 is SYGVKD. CDR3 sequence: CAISENRGEAYNSPLHF. The CDR3 DNA is TGTGCCATCAGCGAAAACAGGGGGGAGGCCTATAATTCACCCCTCCACTTT.